This is a list of T cell receptor beta chains from one sample in a study of blood T cell repertoires in COVID-19. This table comes from immunoSEQ multiplex PCR, and its TCRdb copy is limited to in-frame clones, with some not included. The sample contains under 250,000 clones, over 75% of which appear only once. Sequenced: peripheral blood. These receptors all come from a man aged 50 to 60 with COVID-19, enrolled during active disease. Both conserved end residues are part of each CDR3. The D gene is left open where the match is weak. The size of a clone is reported for some rows only, either as once, few or many, or as a class for expanded clones.

j_call v_call d_call clone_size cdr3_aa cdr3_nt
TRBJ1-2 TRBV13 - - CASSLGTGVYGYTF TGTGCCAGCAGCTTAGGCACGGGGGTTTATGGCTACACCTTC
TRBJ2-2 TRBV9 TRBD2 - CASSVGATSANTGELFF TGTGCCAGCAGCGTAGGAGCGACTAGCGCCAACACCGGGGAGCTGTTTTTT
TRBJ2-7 TRBV28 - - CASSPVGGGSYEQYF TGTGCCAGCAGTCCGGTAGGGGGGGGCTCCTACGAGCAGTACTTC
TRBJ2-7 TRBV3-1/TRBV3-2 TRBD2 - CASSQNVAGNSYEQYF TGTGCCAGCAGCCAAAATGTAGCGGGAAACTCCTACGAGCAGTACTTC
TRBJ1-3 TRBV18 - - CASSPDDGRGGNTIYF TGTGCCAGCTCACCAGACGACGGCAGGGGTGGAAACACCATATATTTT
TRBJ2-2 TRBV5-4 TRBD2 - CASSAGTSVTGELFF TGTGCCAGCAGCGCCGGGACTAGCGTCACCGGGGAGCTGTTTTTT
TRBJ1-2 TRBV18 - - CASSPRGPPDGYTF TGTGCCAGCTCACCGCGGGGACCGCCCGATGGCTACACCTTC
TRBJ2-1 TRBV5-8 - once CASAKTESYNEQFF TGTGCCAGCGCAAAAACGGAGTCCTACAATGAGCAGTTCTTC
TRBJ1-4 TRBV11-1 TRBD1 - CASSQNRGIGEKLFF TGTGCCAGCAGCCAAAACAGGGGAATTGGTGAAAAACTGTTTTTT
TRBJ2-5 TRBV13 TRBD2 - CASSTTSGVRQETQYF TGTGCCAGCAGCACCACTAGCGGGGTACGCCAAGAGACCCAGTACTTC
TRBJ1-5 TRBV6-6 - - CASSYGGASQPQHF TGTGCCAGCAGTTACGGGGGGGCTAGTCAGCCCCAGCATTTT
TRBJ1-1 TRBV3-1/TRBV3-2 TRBD1 - CASSQEFSDRVTEAFF TGTGCCAGCAGCCAAGAGTTTTCGGACAGGGTTACTGAAGCTTTCTTT
TRBJ1-6 TRBV19 TRBD1 - CASIARDRGNSPLHF TGTGCCAGTATCGCCAGGGACAGGGGCAATTCACCCCTCCACTTT